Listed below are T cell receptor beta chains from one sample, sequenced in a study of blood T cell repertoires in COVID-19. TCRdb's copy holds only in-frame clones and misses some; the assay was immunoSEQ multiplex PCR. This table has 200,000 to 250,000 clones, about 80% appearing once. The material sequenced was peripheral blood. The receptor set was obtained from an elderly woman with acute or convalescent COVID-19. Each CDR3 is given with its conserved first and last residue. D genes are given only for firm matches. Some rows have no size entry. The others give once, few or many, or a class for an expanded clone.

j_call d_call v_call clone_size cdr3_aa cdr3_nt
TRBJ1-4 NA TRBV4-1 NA CASSQGTAAGATNEKLFF TGCGCCAGCAGCCAAGGGACAGCCGCTGGGGCAACTAATGAAAAACTGTTTTTT
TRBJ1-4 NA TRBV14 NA CASSQEGRLTGREKLFF TGTGCCAGCAGCCAAGAGGGACGTTTGACAGGTCGGGAAAAACTGTTTTTT
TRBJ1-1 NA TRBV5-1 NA CASSLVTGARGTEAFF TGCGCCAGCAGCTTGGTGACTGGGGCGCGGGGTACTGAAGCTTTCTTT
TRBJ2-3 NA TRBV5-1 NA CASSLGGSTDTQYF TGCGCCAGCAGCTTGGGCGGGAGCACAGATACGCAGTATTTT
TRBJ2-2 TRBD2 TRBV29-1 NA CSASGGAVGGELFF TGCAGCGCCTCCGGGGGGGCGGTCGGCGGGGAGCTGTTTTTT
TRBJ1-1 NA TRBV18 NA CASSPSPGTEAFF TGTGCCAGCTCACCTTCGCCGGGCACTGAAGCTTTCTTT
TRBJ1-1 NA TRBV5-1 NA CASSLRTASPEAFF TGCGCCAGCAGCCTACGGACAGCCTCTCCTGAAGCTTTCTTT
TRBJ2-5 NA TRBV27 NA CASGYSPNRETQYF TGTGCCAGCGGTTACTCTCCAAATCGGGAGACCCAGTACTTC
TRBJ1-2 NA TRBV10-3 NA CAISHPRAGYGYTF TGTGCCATCAGTCACCCGAGGGCAGGCTATGGCTACACCTTC
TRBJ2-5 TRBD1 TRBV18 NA CASSPPSGRGRGETQYF TGTGCCAGCTCACCACCTTCGGGCAGGGGGCGAGGAGAGACCCAGTACTTC
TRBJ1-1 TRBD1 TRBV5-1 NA CASSLVGQVLNTEAFF TGCGCCAGCAGCTTGGTCGGACAGGTCTTGAACACTGAAGCTTTCTTT
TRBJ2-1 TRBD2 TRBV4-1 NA CASSQPGTSGGAVGSYNEQFF TGCGCCAGCAGCCAACCCGGGACTAGCGGGGGGGCCGTAGGCTCCTACAATGAGCAGTTCTTC
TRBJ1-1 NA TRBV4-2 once CASSQGGGQTEAFF TGTGCCAGCAGCCAAGGAGGGGGTCAAACTGAAGCTTTCTTT
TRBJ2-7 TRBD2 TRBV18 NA CASSAGTNSYEQYF TGTGCCAGCTCAGCCGGGACTAACTCCTACGAGCAGTACTTC
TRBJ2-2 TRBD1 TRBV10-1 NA CASTYRGHTGELFF TGCGCCAGCACCTACAGGGGGCACACCGGGGAGCTGTTTTTT
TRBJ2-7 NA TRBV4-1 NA CASSFGTGVNPSSYEQYF TGCGCCAGCAGCTTCGGGACGGGAGTGAACCCCAGCTCCTACGAGCAGTACTTC
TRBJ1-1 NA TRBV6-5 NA CASSYSFMNTEAFF TGTGCCAGCAGTTACAGCTTCATGAACACTGAAGCTTTCTTT
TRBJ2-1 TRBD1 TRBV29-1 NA CSGRRDSGRVEQFF TGCAGCGGTCGCCGGGACAGCGGCAGGGTAGAGCAGTTCTTC
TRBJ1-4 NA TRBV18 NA CASSETGQHEKLFF TGTGCCAGCTCAGAGACAGGACAGCATGAAAAACTGTTTTTT
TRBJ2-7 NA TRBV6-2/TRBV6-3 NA CASSYPQGGSSYEQYF TGTGCCAGCAGTTACCCTCAGGGGGGCAGCTCCTACGAGCAGTACTTC
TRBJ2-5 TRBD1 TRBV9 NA CASSPTAGTGGETQYF TGTGCCAGCAGCCCAACCGCCGGGACAGGGGGGGAGACCCAGTACTTC
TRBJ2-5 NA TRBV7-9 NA CASSLAAVQGTQYF TGTGCCAGCAGCTTAGCAGCGGTACAGGGGACCCAGTACTTC
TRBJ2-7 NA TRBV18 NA CASTDASGVRVSNEQYF TGTGCCAGCACTGATGCCTCAGGGGTCCGCGTAAGCAACGAGCAGTACTTC
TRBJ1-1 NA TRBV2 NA CASSLTGVNTEAFF TGTGCCAGCAGCCTAACAGGAGTGAACACTGAAGCTTTCTTT
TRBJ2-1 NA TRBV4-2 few CASSQGALGSFVNEQFF TGTGCCAGCAGCCAAGGTGCCCTTGGTAGCTTCGTTAATGAGCAGTTCTTC
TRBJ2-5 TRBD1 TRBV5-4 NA CASSKTGGNQETQYF TGTGCCAGCAGCAAGACAGGGGGCAACCAAGAGACCCAGTACTTC
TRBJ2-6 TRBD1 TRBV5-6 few CASSLTGGVTGANVLTF TGTGCCAGCAGCTTGACAGGGGGAGTTACTGGGGCCAACGTCCTGACTTTC
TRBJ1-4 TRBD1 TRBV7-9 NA CASEISPGQDNEKLFF TGTGCCAGCGAGATAAGCCCGGGACAGGATAATGAAAAACTGTTTTTT
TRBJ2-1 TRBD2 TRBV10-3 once CAISEPGLAGGNEQFF TGTGCCATCAGTGAACCGGGACTAGCGGGAGGCAATGAGCAGTTCTTC
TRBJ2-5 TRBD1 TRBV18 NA CASSPGTGKETQYF TGTGCCAGCTCACCCGGGACAGGGAAAGAGACCCAGTACTTC
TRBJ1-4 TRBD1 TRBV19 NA CASSMLWTGPDEKLFF TGTGCCAGTAGTATGTTATGGACAGGGCCGGATGAAAAACTGTTTTTT
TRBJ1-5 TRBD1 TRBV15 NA CATSTPQGAGNQPQHF TGTGCCACCAGCACACCACAGGGGGCGGGCAATCAGCCCCAGCATTTT
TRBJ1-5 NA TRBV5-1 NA CASSLEGTRNQPQHF TGCGCCAGCAGCTTGGAGGGGACAAGAAATCAGCCCCAGCATTTT
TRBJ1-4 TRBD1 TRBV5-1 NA CASSLETGGWEKLFF TGCGCCAGCAGCTTGGAAACAGGGGGTTGGGAAAAACTGTTTTTT
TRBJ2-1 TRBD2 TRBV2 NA CASQRREGYNEQFF TGTGCCAGCCAAAGGCGGGAGGGTTACAATGAGCAGTTCTTC
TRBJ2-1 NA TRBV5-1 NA CASSKIGDEQFF TGCGCCAGCAGCAAGATAGGGGATGAGCAGTTCTTC
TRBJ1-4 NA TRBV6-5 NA CASRPTGSANEKLFF TGTGCCAGCAGGCCCACAGGGTCGGCTAATGAAAAACTGTTTTTT
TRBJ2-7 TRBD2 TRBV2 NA CASSGEAGGQYEQYF TGTGCCAGCAGTGGGGAAGCGGGAGGGCAATACGAGCAGTACTTC
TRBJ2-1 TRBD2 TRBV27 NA CATSRGTSPSQGQFF TGTGCCACCTCTAGGGGGACTAGCCCTAGTCAGGGGCAGTTCTTC
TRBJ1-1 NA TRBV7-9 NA CASSPRSTEAFF TGTGCCAGCAGCCCCAGAAGCACTGAAGCTTTCTTT
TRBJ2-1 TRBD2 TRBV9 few CASSVAVVAGGIGDEQFF TGTGCCAGCAGCGTAGCTGTCGTAGCGGGAGGGATCGGCGATGAGCAGTTCTTC
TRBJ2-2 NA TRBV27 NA CASSFWLEGTGELFF TGTGCCAGCAGTTTTTGGCTAGAGGGCACCGGGGAGCTGTTTTTT
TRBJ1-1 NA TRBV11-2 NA CASSLVGDEAFF TGTGCCAGCAGCTTAGTCGGTGATGAAGCTTTCTTT
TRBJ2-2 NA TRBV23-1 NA CAEFRLPRVRPTGELFF TGCGCAGAATTTAGACTCCCGAGGGTGAGGCCCACCGGGGAGCTGTTTTTT
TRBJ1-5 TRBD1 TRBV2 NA CASSEYGQGIQPQHF TGTGCCAGCAGTGAATATGGACAGGGGATTCAGCCCCAGCATTTT
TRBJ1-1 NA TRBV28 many CASRRQGWGEAFF TGTGCCAGCCGGCGGCAGGGGTGGGGTGAAGCTTTCTTT
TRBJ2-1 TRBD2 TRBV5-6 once CASSLGSGKSWNEQFF TGTGCCAGCAGCTTAGGTAGCGGGAAATCGTGGAATGAGCAGTTCTTC
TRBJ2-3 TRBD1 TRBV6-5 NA CASRTGGSTDTQYF TGTGCCAGCAGGACAGGGGGGAGCACAGATACGCAGTATTTT
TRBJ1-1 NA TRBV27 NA CASSTDTEAFF TGTGCCAGCAGTACAGACACTGAAGCTTTCTTT
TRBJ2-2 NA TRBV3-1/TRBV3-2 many CASSRGQGTTGELFF TGTGCCAGCAGCCGAGGGCAGGGGACCACCGGGGAGCTGTTTTTT
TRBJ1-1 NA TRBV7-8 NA CASSTQEDTEAFF TGTGCCAGCAGCACTCAAGAGGACACTGAAGCTTTCTTT
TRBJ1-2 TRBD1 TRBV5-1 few CASSSGQGNDYTF TGCGCCAGCAGTTCGGGACAGGGGAATGACTACACCTTC
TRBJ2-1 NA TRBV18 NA CASSQANPYNEQFF TGTGCCAGCTCCCAGGCAAACCCTTACAATGAGCAGTTCTTC